This is a list of T cell receptor beta chains from one sample in a study of blood T cell repertoires in COVID-19. The repertoire was sequenced with immunoSEQ multiplex PCR; TCRdb's copy has only in-frame clones and lacks some. Among around 180,000 clones listed, 70% to 85% were seen once. Material: peripheral blood. Receptors originate from an elderly man with COVID-19, enrolled during active disease. Both conserved end residues are part of each CDR3.

v_call cdr3_aa
TRBV28 CASSLGREAFF
TRBV5-1 CASSPGGGLLGNSPLHF
TRBV27 CASSPPPRGTGELFF
TRBV5-1 CASSLSGQGSGELFF
TRBV2 CASSVGRGYEQYF
TRBV20-1 CSASVTGNNQPQHF
TRBV5-1 CASSLAQGENTEAFF
TRBV5-1 CASSSGQFYNSPLHF
TRBV3-1/TRBV3-2 CASSQVGEGNTIYF
TRBV23-1 CASSQSPPPPGEYSNQPQHF
TRBV18 CASTNSTLANYGYTF
TRBV5-5 CASSRGDSSYNEQFF
TRBV11-3 CASSPGLAVTDLMYEQYF
TRBV7-9 CASSSGQGRSEKLFF
TRBV18 CASSSREDYGYTF
TRBV27 CASSFVGRPSGANVLTF
TRBV4-2 CASSQEEWGVSYEQYF
TRBV28 CASSEAGLANTEAFF
TRBV10-3 CAISDYRADGEAFF
TRBV19 CASSKELRVEQYF
TRBV5-5 CASSSPQTGPTDTQYF
TRBV29-1 CSVEPTSGGALGTDTQYF
TRBV6-5 CASKGQIASYEQYF
TRBV19 CATKGGGRDTGELFF
TRBV6-5 CASSNPGTGLQYF
TRBV3-1/TRBV3-2 CASSQSSSRETQYF
TRBV10-2 CASSRGQRGAGRYNEQFF
TRBV5-1 CASSTQGAGEIDTQYF
TRBV7-2 CASSLRWGDTGELFF
TRBV19 CASLMGRGLSSGANVLTF
TRBV10-3 CAISENGGETQYF
TRBV11-2 CASSSGTGGGGLFF
TRBV10-1 CASSETSGYEQYF
TRBV7-6 CASSSSPGGMDTIYF
TRBV7-9 CASSLGGGGKTDTQYF
TRBV11-2 CASSLGPVYEQYF
TRBV2 CASSELEDEQYF
TRBV7-2 CASSLVTDSPLHF
TRBV11-1 CASSPRRGDTDTQYF
TRBV5-1 CASSGTGYYEQYF
TRBV27 CASSLTVYSNQPQHF
TRBV5-6 CASSPGTGRFGTEAFF
TRBV11-2 CASSPGQTGAFF
TRBV2 CASRRQGLENSPLHF
TRBV3-1/TRBV3-2 CASSPVESGTQYF
TRBV7-2 CASSRLAGGPKLYNEQFF
TRBV19 CASSEGRGRKVNTEAFF